These 7 T cell receptor beta chains came from one sample sequenced in a study of graft-versus-host responses after intestinal transplantation (TCRdb year 2021). These receptors' targets are unknown. The time point label of this sample denotes: cells obtained before transplantation from donor or recipient. Receptor amplification or capture employed the immunoSEQ multiplex PCR assay. TCRdb obtained this table from immuneACCESS and retained in-frame rearrangements with V and J assigned. These tables miss some clones; where compared with another copy, unresolved V genes account for less than half of the shortfall, and the remainder is unexplained. The sample table lists around 45,000 clones, approximately 91% of them with a count of one. Over 2% of the sample comes from the top ten. This material consisted of unstimulated CD4+ T cells sorted from spleen or lymph node cells, taken before transplant. These receptors all stem from a human donor who was the organ donor for an intestinal transplant.

The chain is built from TRBV7-2 and TRBJ1-2; no definite D call. V dropped 2 bases and J dropped 6 bases, with 10 bases sitting between them. CDR1 SGHTA and CDR2 FQGNSA come from the germline V gene. This CDR3 comprises 13 residues. The CDR3 region has the DNA TGTGCCAGCAGCTTAATAAACGAGGATGGCTACACCTTC. Protein: CASSLINEDGYTF.

This chain links TRBV7-3 with TRBJ2-2, with TRBD1 matching over 7 bases. CDR1 and CDR2 from the germline V gene are SGHTA and FQGTGA. This CDR3 is built from 14 residues. Losses at the gene ends were 5 bases for V and 10 bases for J; bases not matched to a gene: 10. The CDR3 coding sequence is TGTGCCAGCAGCCCCGGGACAGTCGACACGGAGCTGTTTTTT. As protein: CASSPGTVDTELFF.

The chain joins TRBV5-6 to TRBJ1-4, with 7 bases aligning to TRBD1. After removal of 4 bases from V and 0 bases from J, the junction contained 3 bases not matched to a gene. The CDR3 covers 15 residues. Germline V gene lookup returns CDR1 SGHDT and CDR2 YYEEEE. The CDR3 spells CASSGTGATNEKLFF. In nucleotides, the CDR3 is TGTGCCAGCAGCGGCACAGGGGCAACTAATGAAAAACTGTTTTTT.

The chain recombines TRBV4-1 with TRBJ2-1; a possible D gene is TRBD2 (6 bases). The germline gives CDR1 MGHRA, CDR2 YSYEKL. With 3 bases removed from V and 9 bases from J, the gap between germline ends came to 6 bases. This CDR3 region has 11 residues. The CDR3 spells CASSHGSEQFF. The DNA for the CDR3 is TGCGCCAGCAGCCACGGGAGTGAGCAGTTCTTC.

In the case of this clone: One end of the junction is discordant with germline, which a read error may explain. The rearrangement uses TRBV28 and TRBJ1-4; a weak D match, TRBD1 (5 bases). The CDR3 is 16 amino acids. The germline CDR1 and CDR2 sequences are MDHEN and SYDVKM. The CDR3 region is CASGLRLGQLDEKLFF. Written as DNA, the CDR3 is TGTGCCAGCGGTTTGAGGTTGGGGCAGCTAGATGAAAAACTGTTTTTT.

The chain has TRBV27 and TRBJ1-2; D is uncertain. V dropped 5 bases and J dropped 4 bases, with 5 bases sitting between them. This CDR3 has 11 residues. From germline, CDR1 is MNHEY and CDR2 SMNVEV (reference sequence). The CDR3 here is CASSPLYGYTF. As DNA, the CDR3 is TGTGCCAGCAGTCCCCTCTATGGCTACACCTTC.

The rearrangement joins TRBV12-1 to TRBJ2-1; the table assigns TRBD2, which was not confirmed against the DNA. TRBV12-1 is annotated as a pseudogene. The CDR3 runs to 17 residues. Here the CDR3 DNA reads TGTGCCAGCAGCTCTGGGACTAGCGGGAGCTCCTACAATGAGCAGTTCTTC. It yields the protein CASSSGTSGSSYNEQFF.